The entry below gives a single TCR beta chain sequence along with its context. These data originate in a study of T-cell reconstitution after alpha-beta-depleted transplantation in children. The TCRbeta library incorporated unique molecular identifiers. TCRdb ran MiXCR on the PCR reads and lists one entry per CDR3 protein. The sample contains about 500,000 distinct CDR3 sequences, less than 35% of which appear only once. The V end lost 2 bases, the J end lost 4 bases, and 9 bases lay between the germline ends. CDR3 length equals 13 residues. Germline V gene sequence: CDR1 LNHNV, CDR2 YYDKDF (reference sequence).

The chain links TRBV15 to TRBJ2-7; D call uncertain. The sample here was PBMCs from the stem cell graft donor, taken from the stem cell graft. The clonotype originates from a human donor who donated a stem cell graft to a child with aplastic anemia. The chain's CDR3 is CATSRFRVYEQYF. Here the CDR3 DNA reads TGTGCCACCAGCAGATTCAGAGTTTACGAGCAGTACTTC.